A selection of T cell receptor beta chains follows, all from one sample in a study of blood T cell repertoires in COVID-19. The data were produced by immunoSEQ multiplex PCR, yet TCRdb's version contains in-frame clones alone and is incomplete. The profile shows about 180,000 clones, 89% of them singletons. Sequences were obtained from PBMCs or T cells enriched from blood (not recorded which). The receptors come from a woman in her forties with acute COVID-19. The CDR3 runs from the conserved cysteine through the conserved F or W. The D gene is left open where the match is weak. The size field is filled for only some rows; it gives once, few, many or a size class.

CDR3 protein	CDR3 DNA	CDR3 length	D gene	clone size	J gene	V gene
CASSPGAMNTEAFF	TGTGCCAGCAGTCCTGGGGCCATGAACACTGAAGCTTTCTTT	14	.	.	TRBJ1-1	TRBV6-5
CASRGGEKLFF	TGTGCCAGCAGGGGAGGTGAAAAACTGTTTTTT	11	.	.	TRBJ1-4	TRBV6-5
CAIYLGQFNGYTF	TGTGCCATCTACTTAGGACAGTTCAATGGCTACACCTTC	13	.	.	TRBJ1-2	TRBV28
CASSSGGDEQFF	TGTGCCAGCTCCTCAGGGGGCGATGAGCAGTTCTTC	12	TRBD1	.	TRBJ2-1	TRBV18
CASSLDGMNTEAFF	TGTGCCAGCAGCTTAGACGGGATGAACACTGAAGCTTTCTTT	14	.	.	TRBJ1-1	TRBV13
CASSIQSYEQYF	TGTGCCAGCTCAATCCAGTCCTACGAGCAGTACTTC	12	.	.	TRBJ2-7	TRBV18
CASSPKETQYF	TGTGCCAGCAGCCCCAAAGAGACCCAGTACTTC	11	.	.	TRBJ2-5	TRBV3-1/TRBV3-2
CASSIGSLRVGSPLHF	TGTGCCAGCAGCATAGGTAGTCTGCGGGTAGGATCACCCCTCCACTTT	16	.	.	TRBJ1-6	TRBV5-6
CASSPGLAGVSNEQFF	TGTGCCAGCAGCCCGGGACTAGCGGGGGTGTCGAATGAGCAGTTCTTC	16	TRBD2	.	TRBJ2-1	TRBV9
CASSPGTAANSYNEQFF	TGCGCCAGCAGCCCCGGGACAGCCGCTAACTCCTACAATGAGCAGTTCTTC	17	TRBD1	.	TRBJ2-1	TRBV4-1
CASSLLMGQGAPWEAFF	TGTGCCAGCAGCTTATTAATGGGACAGGGGGCCCCGTGGGAAGCTTTCTTT	17	TRBD1	.	TRBJ1-1	TRBV5-5
CASSLGWRAKNIQYF	TGTGCCAGCAGCTTGGGGTGGAGAGCCAAAAACATTCAGTACTTC	15	.	.	TRBJ2-4	TRBV5-6
CASSFGTGGVKTEAFF	TGTGCCAGCAGCTTTGGGACAGGGGGGGTCAAGACTGAAGCTTTCTTT	16	TRBD1	.	TRBJ1-1	TRBV7-2
CASNWRGGQLPSTGANVLTF	TGTGCCAGCAACTGGAGGGGGGGACAACTCCCTTCAACTGGGGCCAACGTCCTGACTTTC	20	.	.	TRBJ2-6	TRBV5-4
CASSPSGSARGYF	TGTGCCAGCAGTCCCTCGGGTAGCGCTCGTGGATATTTT	13	.	.	TRBJ2-3	TRBV12-3/TRBV12-4
CASSEPLPGHPYEQYF	TGTGCCAGCAGTGAACCCCTCCCGGGACACCCCTACGAGCAGTACTTC	16	.	few	TRBJ2-7	TRBV6-4
CASSLVASGTETQYF	TGCGCCAGCAGCTTGGTGGCTAGCGGGACTGAGACCCAGTACTTC	15	TRBD2	once	TRBJ2-5	TRBV5-1
CAWSQRTRGSGELFF	TGTGCCTGGAGTCAAAGGACCCGGGGGTCCGGGGAGCTGTTTTTT	15	.	few	TRBJ2-2	TRBV30
CASILQGPGNTIYF	TGTGCCAGCATCCTCCAGGGGCCTGGAAACACCATATATTTT	14	.	.	TRBJ1-3	TRBV28
CASSSLLAGAPDTQYF	TGTGCCAGCAGCTCCCTACTAGCGGGAGCTCCAGATACGCAGTATTTT	16	TRBD2	.	TRBJ2-3	TRBV7-9
CASSAWTSSDTQYF	TGTGCCAGCAGCGCATGGACTAGCTCAGATACGCAGTATTTT	14	TRBD2	.	TRBJ2-3	TRBV3-1/TRBV3-2
CASSQGAGAPNQPQHF	TGCGCCAGCAGCCAAGGGGCGGGTGCCCCAAATCAGCCCCAGCATTTT	16	.	.	TRBJ1-5	TRBV4-1
CASTASGGRNTEAFF	TGTGCCAGTACCGCGTCCGGGGGGCGGAACACTGAAGCTTTCTTT	15	.	.	TRBJ1-1	TRBV19
CASSRQRVAVTNEKLFF	TGCGCCAGCAGCCGACAGCGTGTAGCAGTGACTAATGAAAAACTGTTTTTT	17	.	.	TRBJ1-4	TRBV4-1
CATQGVGNEQFF	TGTGCCACACAGGGTGTAGGCAATGAGCAGTTCTTC	12	.	few	TRBJ2-1	TRBV6-6
CASSSESGELFF	TGTGCCAGCAGTTCTGAGTCCGGGGAGCTGTTTTTT	12	.	.	TRBJ2-2	TRBV2
CASGLVLEPQHF	TGTGCTAGTGGTTTGGTACTGGAGCCCCAGCATTTT	12	.	.	TRBJ1-5	TRBV12-5
CASSEESRVSYEQYF	TGTGCCAGCAGTGAAGAGTCACGGGTCTCCTACGAGCAGTACTTC	15	.	.	TRBJ2-7	TRBV6-1
CASSLAAGYTGELFF	TGCGCCAGCAGCTTGGCCGCGGGATACACCGGGGAGCTGTTTTTT	15	.	.	TRBJ2-2	TRBV5-1
CASSPGHTGELFF	TGTGCCAGTAGCCCAGGGCACACCGGGGAGCTGTTTTTT	13	.	few	TRBJ2-2	TRBV19
CASSRRGGYTSTDTQYF	TGTGCCAGCAGCCGACGCGGGGGGTATACTAGCACAGATACGCAGTATTTT	17	TRBD2	.	TRBJ2-3	TRBV14
CASSETSAGNTIYF	TGTGCCAGTAGCGAGACATCCGCTGGAAACACCATATATTTT	14	.	.	TRBJ1-3	TRBV19
CASSVSPGELFF	TGTGCCAGCAGCGTAAGCCCCGGGGAGCTGTTTTTT	12	.	.	TRBJ2-2	TRBV9
CASSILTAGTGRTYEQYF	TGTGCCAGTAGTATCCTTACCGCCGGGACAGGGAGGACCTACGAGCAGTACTTC	18	TRBD1	.	TRBJ2-7	TRBV19
CASTSGEFNQPQHF	TGTGCCAGCACCTCGGGGGAGTTCAATCAGCCCCAGCATTTT	14	.	.	TRBJ1-5	TRBV5-8
CASSIEGARGYTF	TGTGCCAGCAGCATAGAGGGGGCCCGGGGCTACACCTTC	13	TRBD1	once	TRBJ1-2	TRBV13
CASSEMPGTSGTNTGELFF	TGTGCCAGCAGCGAAATGCCTGGGACTAGCGGGACGAACACCGGGGAGCTGTTTTTT	19	TRBD2	.	TRBJ2-2	TRBV5-8
CASSLLAGTGPNPEQYF	TGTGCCAGCAGTTTGTTGGCCGGGACAGGGCCAAATCCTGAGCAGTACTTC	17	TRBD1	.	TRBJ2-7	TRBV28
CATSRFRSGGAETQYF	TGTGCCACCAGCAGATTCCGTAGCGGGGGGGCGGAGACCCAGTACTTC	16	TRBD2	.	TRBJ2-5	TRBV15
CASSSERGDEKLFF	TGCGCCAGCAGCTCGGAGCGGGGAGACGAAAAACTGTTTTTT	14	.	.	TRBJ1-4	TRBV5-1
CASSQRLGQGPNQPQHF	TGTGCCAGCAGCCAGAGGTTGGGACAGGGACCCAATCAGCCCCAGCATTTT	17	TRBD1	.	TRBJ1-5	TRBV4-2
CASKEAGGGFGTGELFF	TGTGCCAGTAAGGAAGCTGGCGGGGGGTTTGGGACCGGGGAGCTGTTTTTT	17	TRBD2	.	TRBJ2-2	TRBV19
CASSLGQTLSGGETQYF	TGCGCCAGCAGCTTGGGCCAGACCTTAAGCGGTGGAGAGACCCAGTACTTC	17	.	.	TRBJ2-5	TRBV5-1